Below are 28 T cell receptor beta chains sequenced from a single sample in a study of human T cells and chemical hapten exposure. One entry per CDR3 protein results from TCRdb running MiXCR on the RACE reads. The top ten hold more than 6.5% of the sample, which has about 40,000 distinct CDR3 sequences, approximately 3.5% seen once. Time point meaning: patch test 2, 6 weeks after DPC sensitization. Described treatment: therapeutic diphenylcyclopropenone sensitization with weekly scalp DPC. The sequencing here drew on whole blood, taken in connection with sensitization to the hapten diphenylcyclopropenone (DPC). Source of these receptors: a man aged 35 to 55 with alopecia areata. Some clones in this sample may be carry-over from other donors' samples.

The chain recombines TRBV28 with TRBJ2-1; 9 bases align to TRBD2. With V trimmed by 3 bases and J by 0 bases, 3 bases remained unmatched. In germline, CDR1 is MDHEN, CDR2 SYDVKM. The CDR3 is 16 residues long. The CDR3 is CASSLVTSGSYNEQFF. The DNA for the CDR3 is TGTGCCAGCAGTTTGGTGACTAGCGGCTCCTACAATGAGCAGTTCTTC.

In this sample, this clonotype turned up many times. This rearrangement joins TRBV10-3 to TRBJ1-4; D not certain. CDR1 and CDR2 from the germline V gene are ENHRY and SYGVKD. V was shortened by 7 bases and J by 0 bases, with 6 bases between the two germline ends. The CDR3 is made up of 13 amino acids. CDR3 sequence: CAIKSSTNEKLFF. The CDR3 coding sequence is TGTGCCATCAAGAGTTCAACTAATGAAAAACTGTTTTTT.

In this sample, this clonotype turned up a few times. V usage is TRBV10-3 and J usage is TRBJ2-3; D remains ambiguous. The V end lost 6 bases, the J end lost 4 bases, and 14 bases lay between the germline ends. This CDR3 comprises 14 residues. Per the germline V gene, CDR1 is ENHRY and CDR2 is SYGVKD. CDR3 sequence: CAISTPTRADTQYF. CDR3 sequence (DNA): TGTGCCATCAGCACCCCCACGCGCGCAGATACGCAGTATTTT.

This clonotype has a count of ten or more. The chain links TRBV2 to TRBJ2-5; 7 bases fit TRBD1. Germline V gene lookup returns CDR1 SNHLY and CDR2 FYNNEI. After removal of 5 bases from V and 9 bases from J, the junction contained 27 bases not matched to a gene. This CDR3 comprises 19 residues. Written as DNA, the CDR3 is TGTGCCAGCAGTACCCTCGACGACAGGGCCACCCACCGACCGTTCGCCCAGTACTTC. Its protein product is CASSTLDDRATHRPFAQYF.

Only a few counts were recorded for this clonotype. The V call is TRBV5-1, the J call TRBJ2-3, with D possibly called TRBD1 or TRBD2 (6 bases each). The ends were cut back, 2 bases at V and 2 bases at J, with 9 bases in the middle. Germline CDR1 is SGHRS and CDR2 is YFSETQ. The CDR3 runs 14 residues. Here the CDR3 reads CASSLGGYTDTQYF. The DNA of the CDR3 is TGCGCCAGCAGCTTAGGGGGGTACACAGATACGCAGTATTTT. Drawing the rest from reference TRBV5-1 and TRBJ2-3, the complete variable domain is KAGVTQTPRYLIKTRGQQVTLSCSPISGHRSVSWYQQTPGQGLQFLFEYFSETQRNKGNFPGRFSGRQFSNSRSEMNVSTLELGDSALYLCASSLGGYTDTQYFGPGTRLTVL.

This clonotype was detected ten times or more. The chain carries TRBV20-1 and TRBJ2-3; tentative D call: TRBD2 (6 bases). This CDR3 is built from 13 residues. The V gene lost 3 bases and the J gene lost 2 bases, with 9 bases spanning the gap. CDR1 and CDR2 (germline): DFQATT, SNEGSKA (reference sequence). As DNA, the CDR3 is TGCAGTGCTAGGGAGGGCCACACAGATACGCAGTATTTT. It is translated as CSAREGHTDTQYF.

Many counts were recorded for this clonotype. The chain uses TRBV5-1 and TRBJ2-5; D possibly corresponds to TRBD2 (6 bases). The CDR3 contains 15 residues. Per germline, CDR1 SGHRS and CDR2 YFSETQ. V lost 4 bases, J lost 2 bases, and 15 bases lay in between. The CDR3 protein is CASSGWEETQETQYF. CDR3 in DNA: TGCGCCAGCAGCGGATGGGAGGAGACTCAAGAGACCCAGTACTTC.

This clonotype was recorded many times. This chain connects TRBV5-1 to TRBJ2-3, with 10 bases aligning to TRBD2. The V gene end was trimmed by 4 bases and the J gene end by 4 bases; junction bases not matched to a gene: 6. CDR1 is SGHRS, CDR2 YFSETQ, per germline. The CDR3 has 15 residues. CDR3: CASSTASGRADTQYF. The CDR3 DNA reads as TGCGCCAGCAGCACCGCTAGCGGGAGAGCAGATACGCAGTATTTT.

This clonotype appeared a few times. The chain combines TRBV5-1 with TRBJ1-5; D is unresolved. The length of the CDR3 is 14 residues. Germline CDR1 reads SGHRS; CDR2 reads YFSETQ. V lost 4 bases and J lost 1, with 9 bases in between. The CDR3 region is CASSLDTSNQPQHF. As DNA, the CDR3 is TGCGCCAGCAGCCTCGATACGAGCAATCAGCCCCAGCATTTT. Using reference TRBV5-1 and TRBJ1-5 for the parts outside the CDR3, the full variable domain is KAGVTQTPRYLIKTRGQQVTLSCSPISGHRSVSWYQQTPGQGLQFLFEYFSETQRNKGNFPGRFSGRQFSNSRSEMNVSTLELGDSALYLCASSLDTSNQPQHFGDGTRLSIL.

In this sample, this clonotype turned up many times. The chain joins TRBV20-1 to TRBJ2-1; 11 positions agree with TRBD2. This CDR3 spans 14 amino acids. V gave up 2 bases and J gave up 7 bases; unmatched junction bases: 4. CDR1 DFQATT and CDR2 SNEGSKA come from the germline V gene (reference sequence). The CDR3 nucleotides read TGCAGTGCTAGACTAGCGGGAGGAGGGAATGAGCAGTTCTTC. Protein sequence: CSARLAGGGNEQFF.

This clonotype was recorded many times. The rearrangement links TRBV24-1 to TRBJ2-1, with D unresolved. Trimming pared 3 bases from V and 5 bases from J, leaving 7 bases between. Germline V gives CDR1 KGHDR, CDR2 SFDVKD. This CDR3 is built from 13 residues. CDR3 region: CATSDSFHNEQFF. The CDR3 region has the DNA TGTGCCACCAGTGATAGCTTCCACAATGAGCAGTTCTTC.

This clonotype occurred many times. The rearrangement links TRBV18 to TRBJ2-1; 10 nucleotides line up with TRBD2. The V gene's germline CDR1 is KGHSH and CDR2 LQKENI. Trimming cost V 3 bases and J 0 bases; bases outside gene matches: 2. The CDR3 totals 16 residues. CDR3 residues: CASSPLAGGSYNEQFF. The DNA of the CDR3 is TGTGCCAGCTCACCCTTAGCGGGAGGCTCCTACAATGAGCAGTTCTTC.

This clonotype was seen repeatedly, ten times or more. CDR3 nucleotide sequence: TGTGCCAGCAGTTTAGGGGCTGGTGGCGAAAAACTGTTTTTT. Translation: CASSLGAGGEKLFF. The genes are TRBV28 and TRBJ1-4, with D perhaps matching TRBD1 (5 bases). CDR3 length: 14 residues. Germline-derived CDR1 and CDR2 are MDHEN and SYDVKM. Trimming cost V 2 bases and J 8 bases, with 12 bases left between them.

This sequence joins TRBV20-1 and TRBJ2-7; D ambiguous. This CDR3 contains 11 residues. Germline V gene data show CDR1 as DFQATT and CDR2 as SNEGSKA (reference sequence). The V and J ends lost 4 bases and 6 bases respectively, with 10 bases between them. The CDR3 protein is CSAKSSVEQYF. The CDR3 DNA is TGCAGTGCTAAGAGTTCCGTCGAGCAGTACTTC.

There are many counts of this clonotype. The chain carries TRBV10-3 and TRBJ2-7; 9 bases map to TRBD2. The length of the CDR3 is 14 residues. Trimming at V came to 4 bases and at J to 4 bases, leaving 5 bases not matched to a gene. In germline, CDR1 is ENHRY, CDR2 SYGVKD. The CDR3: CAISGLAEGYEQYF. The CDR3 region has the DNA TGTGCCATCAGTGGACTAGCGGAGGGTTACGAGCAGTACTTC.

The chain couples TRBV6-5 to TRBJ2-1; D is uncertain. The length of the CDR3 is 16 residues. The V end lost 6 bases, the J end lost 0 bases, and 15 bases lay between the germline ends. CDR1 is MNHEY and CDR2 is SVGAGI in the germline V gene. The CDR3 DNA reads as TGTGCCAGCAGATTCTCTCAGACGAGCTCCTACAATGAGCAGTTCTTC. Residues: CASRFSQTSSYNEQFF.

This clonotype was seen ten or more times. The rearrangement links TRBV6-2 or TRBV6-3 to TRBJ2-1, with a tentative D call TRBD1 (5 bases). CDR3 length equals 14 residues. V was pared by 5 bases and J by 0 bases, with 8 bases between. Per the germline V gene, CDR1 is MNHEY and CDR2 is SVGEGT. CDR3 nucleotide sequence: TGTGCCAGCAGTGGACAAAGCTCCTACAATGAGCAGTTCTTC. Encoded protein: CASSGQSSYNEQFF.

This clonotype was seen at least ten times. The genes are TRBV6-2 or TRBV6-3 and TRBJ2-7; no reliable D call. Trimming shortened V by 7 bases and J by 1 base, and 14 bases separated the two germline ends. The V gene's germline CDR1 is MNHEY and CDR2 SVGEGT. This CDR3 contains 14 residues. The CDR3, as DNA: TGTGCCAGCATCGGAAGAAGGTTTTCCTACGAGCAGTACTTC. Residues: CASIGRRFSYEQYF.

The table lists this clonotype with many counts. The rearrangement joins TRBV18 to TRBJ2-5; D call uncertain. This CDR3 has 14 residues. Germline assignment: CDR1 KGHSH and CDR2 LQKENI. Trimming pared 3 bases from V and 2 bases from J, leaving 10 bases between. The CDR3 protein is CASSPPEKQETQYF. The DNA for the CDR3 is TGTGCCAGCTCACCCCCCGAGAAGCAAGAGACCCAGTACTTC.

This clonotype was detected many times. The rearrangement links TRBV20-1 to TRBJ2-3; 7 positions agree with TRBD2. The CDR3 has 15 residues. CDR1 is DFQATT, CDR2 SNEGSKA, per germline (reference sequence). With 5 bases clipped from V and 0 bases from J, the junction kept 8 bases outside the gene matches. The CDR3 DNA reads TGCAGTGCTCCTAGCGGATTAACTAGCACAGATACGCAGTATTTT. Translation gives CSAPSGLTSTDTQYF.

This clonotype has a count of ten or more. The CDR3 region is CASSPSDSAINQPQHF. CDR3 nucleotide sequence: TGTGCCAGCAGCCCTTCTGACAGCGCAATAAACCAGCCCCAGCATTTT. The V gene is TRBV27, the J gene TRBJ1-5, with D possibly being TRBD1 (5 bases). V lost 6 bases to trimming and J lost 7 bases, with 22 bases between them. This CDR3 is 16 amino acids long. Germline-derived CDR1 and CDR2 are MNHEY and SMNVEV (reference sequence).

In its sample, this clonotype was seen many times. CDR3 residues: CASSLAGGSEQYF. Written as DNA, the CDR3 is TGTGCCAGCAGCTTAGCGGGAGGTTCCGAGCAGTACTTC. The rearrangement links TRBV7-2 to TRBJ2-7, with D possibly matching TRBD2 (6 bases). Germline CDR1 reads SGHTA; CDR2 reads FQGNSA. V dropped 0 bases and J dropped 6 bases, with 9 bases sitting between them. This CDR3 contains 13 residues.

The chain couples TRBV28 to TRBJ2-7, with TRBD2 as a possible D gene (5 bases). Per germline, CDR1 MDHEN and CDR2 SYDVKM. The V and J ends lost 6 bases and 3 bases respectively, with 18 bases between them. This CDR3 has 15 residues. The CDR3 sequence: CASSPAEVLLYEQYF. CDR3 in DNA: TGTGCCAGCAGCCCAGCGGAGGTGTTACTCTACGAGCAGTACTTC.

This clonotype was counted many times. The CDR3 bases are TGTGCCAGCAGCCAAGCAGGGAATGAGCAGTTCTTC. Translating it yields CASSQAGNEQFF. This chain connects TRBV3-1 to TRBJ2-1, with D tentatively TRBD1 (5 bases). V lost 1 base to trimming and J lost 7 bases, with 5 bases between them. Looked up from germline, CDR1 is LGHDT and CDR2 is YNNKEL (reference sequence). The CDR3 is 12 residues long.

This clonotype has at least ten counts. The chain has TRBV7-8 and TRBJ2-7; 8 bases are shared with TRBD2. Germline-derived CDR1 and CDR2 are SGHVS and FQNEAQ. V trimming: 1 base; J trimming: 3 bases; junction bases outside the gene matches: 2. This CDR3 has 14 residues. DNA of the CDR3: TGTGCCAGCAGCTTAGATGGGACTAGCTACGAGCAGTACTTC. Translated: CASSLDGTSYEQYF.

This clonotype was seen repeatedly, ten times or more. The V gene is TRBV7-9, the J gene TRBJ2-7, with 8 bases fitting TRBD1. Trimming at V came to 4 bases and at J to 3 bases, leaving 5 bases not matched to a gene. The CDR3 contains 14 residues. Germline CDR1 is SEHNR and CDR2 is FQNEAQ (reference sequence). The chain's CDR3 is CASSWQDRVYEQYF. The CDR3 bases are TGTGCCAGCAGCTGGCAGGACAGGGTCTACGAGCAGTACTTC.

Ten or more counts support this clonotype. The J gene is TRBJ2-1, the V gene TRBV12-3 or TRBV12-4; D remains unclear. There are 14 residues in the CDR3. Trimming took off 2 bases at V and 3 bases at J, with 8 bases between the two ends. The DNA for the CDR3 is TGTGCCAGCAGTTTAATGGGGATCTACAATGAGCAGTTCTTC. Its translation: CASSLMGIYNEQFF.

This clonotype occurred many times. This rearrangement joins TRBV6-1 to TRBJ2-6, with D tentatively TRBD2 (5 bases). The CDR3 is 14 amino acids. The germline CDR1 and CDR2 sequences are MNHNS and SASEGT. Trimming took off 7 bases at V and 1 base at J, with 8 bases between the two ends. CDR3 loop: CASNRGSGANVLTF. As DNA, the CDR3 is TGTGCCAGCAATCGGGGTTCTGGGGCCAACGTCCTGACTTTC.